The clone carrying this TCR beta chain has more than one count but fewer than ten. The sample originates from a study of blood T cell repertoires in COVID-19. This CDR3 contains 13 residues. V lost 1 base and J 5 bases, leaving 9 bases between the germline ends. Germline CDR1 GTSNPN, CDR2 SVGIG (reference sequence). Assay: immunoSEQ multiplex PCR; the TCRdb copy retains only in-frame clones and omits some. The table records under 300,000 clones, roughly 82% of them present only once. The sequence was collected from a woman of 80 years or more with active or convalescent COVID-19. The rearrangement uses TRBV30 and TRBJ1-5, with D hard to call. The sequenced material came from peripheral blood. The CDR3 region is CAWSATGDQPQHF. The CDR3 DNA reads TGTGCCTGGAGTGCTACGGGAGATCAGCCCCAGCATTTT.